Sequencing of this T cell receptor beta chain was carried out in a study of shared clonotypes between healthy human individuals. For the study at large: Each donor contributed plates that comprised three CD4 naive, three CD4 memory, two CD8 naive and one CD8 memory. Study results and limitations: Generally, estimated richness proved larger in naive subsets than it did in memory subsets. Non-shared clonotypes had lower generation probabilities than those shared by all four donors.

On this clone itself: Its antigen remains unidentified.

Naive CD8 isolation took CD45RO-negative cells positively selected for CCR7 and excluded terminally differentiated effector memory CD45RA+ cells. This table comes from immunoSEQ multiplex PCR, and its TCRdb copy is limited to in-frame clones, with some not included. The table lists roughly 810,000 clones, 90% to 97% of them singletons. The sample comprised naive CD8+ T cells sorted from blood. The origin of this receptor is a man aged 25 to 40 in good health.

This CDR3 reads CASRPRGSSYNEQFF. CDR3 nucleotide sequence: TGTGCCAGCAGGCCCCGAGGGAGCTCCTACAATGAGCAGTTCTTC. The V call is TRBV14, the J call TRBJ2-1; the D gene is possibly TRBD2 (5 bases). Trimming left V 6 bases short and J 0 bases short, with 12 bases between. The germline V gene encodes CDR1 SGHDN and CDR2 FVKESK. The CDR3 length is 15 residues.